This T cell receptor beta chain emerged from a study of T cells in Graves' hyperthyroidism and ophthalmopathy. TCR beta CDR3 regions were amplified from RNA transcripts. Primed by the HTBI set, a first-round RT-PCR was run on the TCR CDR3. TCRdb used MiXCR to reprocess the multiplex PCR reads, holding one entry per CDR3 protein. Among a few hundred thousand distinct CDR3 sequences listed, 14% to 15% were seen once. Only a few counts were recorded for this clonotype. This receptor was obtained from a woman aged 25-40 years with Graves' hyperthyroidism. Sequenced sample: blood.

DNA of the CDR3: TGTGCCAGCAGTGATAGCGGGAGCAACACAGATACGCAGTATTTT. This codes for CASSDSGSNTDTQYF. V and J are TRBV6-4 and TRBJ2-3, with 9 nucleotides matching TRBD2. CDR1 and CDR2 (germline): MRHNA, SNTAGT. J gave up 2 bases and V 3 bases, and 3 bases lay outside the gene matches. CDR3 size: 15 residues.